The rows below give T cell receptor beta chains drawn from one sample of a study of blood T cell repertoires in COVID-19. Clones were read by immunoSEQ multiplex PCR, and TCRdb kept only the in-frame ones, dropping some. The table records 94,000 or so clones, around 90% of them present only once. Sequences were obtained from peripheral blood. Receptor source: a woman over 75 with active COVID-19. Both conserved end residues are part of each CDR3. Each record gives: V gene, clone size, D gene, J gene, CDR3 DNA, CDR3 protein. The D gene is left open where the match is weak. Rows may omit the clone size; those that give it use once, few, many or a size class.

TRBV29-1	.	TRBD1	TRBJ2-7	TGCAGCGCCGCGGACAGGGGGTTATACGAGCAGTACTTC	CSAADRGLYEQYF
TRBV10-3	once	TRBD2	TRBJ2-5	TGTGCCATCAGTGAGTCTTGGACTAGCGGAGGGAGGGAGACCCAGTACTTC	CAISESWTSGGRETQYF
TRBV3-1/TRBV3-2	.	TRBD1	TRBJ2-5	TGTGCCAGCAGGAATACTCGGACAGGCGTGTGGGAGACCCAGTACTTC	CASRNTRTGVWETQYF
TRBV10-1	.	.	TRBJ1-5	TGCGCCTCCCAGGAGGGGTTGGGCAATCAGCCCCAGCATTTT	CASQEGLGNQPQHF
TRBV7-9	.	TRBD2	TRBJ2-1	TGTGCCACCTCTACCCTAGCGGGAGAAGACCCCTCCTACAATGAGCAGTTCTTC	CATSTLAGEDPSYNEQFF
TRBV13	.	.	TRBJ2-7	TGTGCCAGCAGCCCCAAACTAGGATCCTACGAGCAGTACTTC	CASSPKLGSYEQYF
TRBV20-1	.	.	TRBJ2-7	TGCAGTGCTATCCGACTAGTCGAGCAGTACTTC	CSAIRLVEQYF
TRBV11-1	.	.	TRBJ2-7	TGTGCCAGCAGCCCAACAGCCTCCTACGAGCAGTACTTC	CASSPTASYEQYF
TRBV27	.	.	TRBJ2-1	TGTGCCAGCAGTTTACGAGGATACAATGAGCAGTTCTTC	CASSLRGYNEQFF
TRBV28	.	.	TRBJ2-6	TGTGCCAGCAGTCCGGGTGTGGCTGGGGCCAACGTCCTGACTTTC	CASSPGVAGANVLTF
TRBV11-3	.	.	TRBJ2-1	TGTGCCAGCAGCCTCCGCCCTACTGACAATGAGCAGTTCTTC	CASSLRPTDNEQFF
TRBV7-2	.	TRBD1	TRBJ2-7	TGTGCCAGCAGCGTCACAGGGACAGTAGCGCAGTACTTC	CASSVTGTVAQYF
TRBV2	.	TRBD1	TRBJ1-2	TGTGCCAGCAGTGAAAGGGACAGGAATGGCTACACCTTC	CASSERDRNGYTF
TRBV12-3/TRBV12-4	.	.	TRBJ2-5	TGTGCCAGCAGCCCTAAAGAGACCCAGTACTTC	CASSPKETQYF
TRBV20-1	.	.	TRBJ2-1	TGCAGTGCTAGACGACTCGATGAGCAGTTCTTC	CSARRLDEQFF
TRBV7-2	.	.	TRBJ2-7	TGTGCCAGCAGCTTAGAATCCCGGGGTAGCGAGCAGTACTTC	CASSLESRGSEQYF